This T cell receptor (beta chain) was sequenced during a study of OX40 agonist ivuxolimab in advanced cancers. The method was immunoSEQ multiplex PCR; TCRdb's version includes in-frame clones alone and lacks a portion of them. The data hold roughly 9,400 clones, with 60% to 75% observed a single time. In germline, CDR1 is LGHNA, CDR2 YSLEER. Between the trimmed V and J ends, which lost 0 bases and 0 bases, there was a span of 6 bases. This CDR3 has 15 residues. The starting material was CD4+ or CD8+ T cells sorted from blood, obtained in a trial of the OX40 agonist ivuxolimab. The V call is TRBV4-3, the J call TRBJ1-3; D is ambiguous. The source of this sequence is an adult with an advanced solid tumor such as melanoma, head and neck, liver or kidney cancer. The DNA for the CDR3 is TGCGCCAGCAGCCAAGACCAGAGCTCTGGAAACACCATATATTTT. Translating gives CASSQDQSSGNTIYF.